Below, one T cell receptor beta chain is given with its context. Germline V gene sequence: CDR1 MDHEN, CDR2 SYDVKM. Trimming took 6 bases from V and 3 from J; bases not matched to a gene: 8. The length of the CDR3 is 14 residues. The sample comes from a study of Graves' ophthalmopathy and Graves' hyperthyroidism. Investigators amplified TCR beta CDR3 regions from RNA transcripts. RT-PCR was first run with HTBI primers, then multiplex PCR in a second round. Using its own MiXCR run on the multiplex PCR reads, TCRdb lists one record per CDR3 protein. The table records 150,000 to 200,000 distinct CDR3 sequences, 30% to 45% of them present only once. Disease in donors with ophthalmopathy had moderate-to-severe activity, CAS ≥3, NOSPECS ≥4 and under 3 months' duration.

V gene TRBV28 combines with J gene TRBJ2-7; 7 bases map to TRBD2. Specimen: peripheral blood. The sequence came from a man aged 30 to 39 with Graves' ophthalmopathy. CDR3 coding DNA: TGTGCCAGCAGGGGGGTTGGCGGGAGCTACGAGCAGTACTTC. This sequence encodes CASRGVGGSYEQYF.